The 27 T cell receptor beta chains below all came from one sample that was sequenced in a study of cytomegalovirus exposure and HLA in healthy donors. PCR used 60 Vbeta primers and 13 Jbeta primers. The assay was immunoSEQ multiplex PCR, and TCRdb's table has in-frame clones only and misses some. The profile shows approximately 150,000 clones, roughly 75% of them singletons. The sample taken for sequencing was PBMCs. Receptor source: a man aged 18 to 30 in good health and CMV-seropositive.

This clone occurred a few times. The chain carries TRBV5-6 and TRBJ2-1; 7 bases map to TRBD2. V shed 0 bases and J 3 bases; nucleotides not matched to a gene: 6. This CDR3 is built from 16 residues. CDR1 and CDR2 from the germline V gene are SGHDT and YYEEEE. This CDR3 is CASSLGLAVDYNEQFF. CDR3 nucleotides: TGTGCCAGCAGCTTGGGCCTAGCGGTTGACTACAATGAGCAGTTCTTC.

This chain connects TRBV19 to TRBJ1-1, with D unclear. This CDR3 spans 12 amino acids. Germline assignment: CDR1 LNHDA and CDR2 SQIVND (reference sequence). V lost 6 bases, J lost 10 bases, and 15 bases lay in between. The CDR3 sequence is CASRREGDVAFF. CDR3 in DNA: TGTGCCAGTAGGAGGGAGGGAGATGTAGCTTTCTTT.

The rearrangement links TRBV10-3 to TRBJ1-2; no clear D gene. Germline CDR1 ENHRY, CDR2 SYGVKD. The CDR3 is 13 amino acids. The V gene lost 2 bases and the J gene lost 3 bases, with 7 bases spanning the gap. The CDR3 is CAISEEGDYGYTF. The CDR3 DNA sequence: TGTGCCATCAGTGAGGAGGGTGACTATGGCTACACCTTC.

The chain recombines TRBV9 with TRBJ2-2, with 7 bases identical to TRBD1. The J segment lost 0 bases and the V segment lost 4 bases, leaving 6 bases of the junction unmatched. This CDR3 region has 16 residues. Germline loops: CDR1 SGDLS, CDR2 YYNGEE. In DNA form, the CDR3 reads TGTGCCAGCAGCTTGACGACAGGGACGAACACCGGGGAGCTGTTTTTT. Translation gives CASSLTTGTNTGELFF.

CDR3 nucleotides: TGCGCCAGCAGCCACCTGGGACAGGGGCCGGCTCAGCCCCAGCATTTT. This codes for CASSHLGQGPAQPQHF. The chain is built from TRBV4-1 and TRBJ1-5; 10 bases line up with TRBD1. The germline V gene has CDR1 MGHRA and CDR2 YSYEKL. V dropped 3 bases and J dropped 6; count of bases not matched to a gene: 8. The CDR3 sequence is 16 residues long.

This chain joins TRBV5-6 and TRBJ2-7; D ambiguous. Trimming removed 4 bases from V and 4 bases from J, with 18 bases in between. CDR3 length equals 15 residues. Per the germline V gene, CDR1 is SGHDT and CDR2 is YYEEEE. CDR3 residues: CASSPAARPIYEQYF. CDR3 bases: TGTGCCAGCAGCCCCGCCGCGCGTCCCATTTACGAGCAGTACTTC. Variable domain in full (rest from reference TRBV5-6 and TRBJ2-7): DAGVTQSPTHLIKTRGQQVTLRCSPKSGHDTVSWYQQALGQGPQFIFQYYEEEERQRGNFPDRFSGHQFPNYSSELNVNALLLGDSALYLCASSPAARPIYEQYFGPGTRLTVT.

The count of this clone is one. The DNA of the CDR3 is TGTGCCAGTGGGGTAGGAGGGAGCTCCTACAATGAGCAGTTCTTC. Protein sequence: CASGVGGSSYNEQFF. The rearrangement uses TRBV19 and TRBJ2-1; D is possibly TRBD2 (6 bases). V gave up 8 bases and J gave up 0 bases, with 14 bases separating them. Germline V gives CDR1 LNHDA, CDR2 SQIVND (reference sequence). CDR3 length: 15 amino acids.

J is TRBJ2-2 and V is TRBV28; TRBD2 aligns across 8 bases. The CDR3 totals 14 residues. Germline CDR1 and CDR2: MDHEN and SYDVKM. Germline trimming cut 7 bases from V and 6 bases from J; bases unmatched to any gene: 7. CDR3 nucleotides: TGTGCCAGCATGGCGGGAGGAGGCGCCGGGGAGCTGTTTTTT. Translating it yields CASMAGGGAGELFF.

The CDR3 here is CASSLGVGLATGELFF. The CDR3 region has the DNA TGTGCCAGCAGCTTAGGGGTGGGACTGGCGACCGGGGAGCTGTTTTTT. The chain employs TRBV7-6 and TRBJ2-2; a weak D match, TRBD2 (6 bases). V lost 1 base and J 5 bases, leaving 14 bases between the germline ends. From germline, CDR1 is SGHVS and CDR2 FNYEAQ. The CDR3 consists of 16 residues. Drawing the rest from reference TRBV7-6 and TRBJ2-2, the complete variable domain is GAGVSQSPRYKVTKRGQDVALRCDPISGHVSLYWYRQALGQGPEFLTYFNYEAQQDKSGLPNDRFSAERPEGSISTLTIQRTEQRDSAMYRCASSLGVGLATGELFFGEGSRLTVL.

CDR3 amino acids: CASSLEGVKVQYF. The CDR3 DNA sequence: TGCGCCAGCAGCTTGGAGGGGGTAAAAGTTCAGTACTTC. This chain connects TRBV5-1 to TRBJ2-4; D perhaps matches TRBD1 (6 bases). The CDR3 contains 13 residues. With 0 bases removed from V and 11 bases from J, the gap between germline ends came to 12 bases. Looked up from germline, CDR1 is SGHRS and CDR2 is YFSETQ.

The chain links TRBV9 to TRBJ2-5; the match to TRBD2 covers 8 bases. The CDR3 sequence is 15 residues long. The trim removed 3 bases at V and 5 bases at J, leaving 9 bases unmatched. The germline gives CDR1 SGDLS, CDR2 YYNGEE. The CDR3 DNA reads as TGTGCCAGCAGCGAGGACGTGGGGACTAGGGAGACCCAGTACTTC. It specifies CASSEDVGTRETQYF.

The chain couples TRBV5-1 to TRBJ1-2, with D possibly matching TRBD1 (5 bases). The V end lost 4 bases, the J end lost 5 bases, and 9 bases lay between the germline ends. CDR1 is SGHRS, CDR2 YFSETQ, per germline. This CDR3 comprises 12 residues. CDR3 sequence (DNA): TGCGCCAGCAGCGGTACAGGATATGGCTACACCTTC. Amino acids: CASSGTGYGYTF.

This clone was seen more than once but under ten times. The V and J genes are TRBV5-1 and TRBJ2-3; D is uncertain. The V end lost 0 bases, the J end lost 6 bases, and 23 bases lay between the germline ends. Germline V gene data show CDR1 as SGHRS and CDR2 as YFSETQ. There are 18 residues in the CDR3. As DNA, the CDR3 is TGCGCCAGCAGCTTGGAAGGTCGGCAGGTGATTCCCTCGGATACGCAGTATTTT. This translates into CASSLEGRQVIPSDTQYF.

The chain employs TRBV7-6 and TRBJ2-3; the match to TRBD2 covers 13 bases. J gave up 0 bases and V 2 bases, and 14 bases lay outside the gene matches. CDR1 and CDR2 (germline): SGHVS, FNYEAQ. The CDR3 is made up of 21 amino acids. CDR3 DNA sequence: TGTGCCAGCAGCTTATTCAGTCGGGGACTAGCGGGGCAGACTAGCACAGATACGCAGTATTTT. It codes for CASSLFSRGLAGQTSTDTQYF.

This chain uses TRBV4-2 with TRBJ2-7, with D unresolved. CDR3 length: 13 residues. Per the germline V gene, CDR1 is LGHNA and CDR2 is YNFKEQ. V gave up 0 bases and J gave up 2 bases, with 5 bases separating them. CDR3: CASSQEEPYEQYF. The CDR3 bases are TGTGCCAGCAGCCAAGAAGAGCCCTACGAGCAGTACTTC.

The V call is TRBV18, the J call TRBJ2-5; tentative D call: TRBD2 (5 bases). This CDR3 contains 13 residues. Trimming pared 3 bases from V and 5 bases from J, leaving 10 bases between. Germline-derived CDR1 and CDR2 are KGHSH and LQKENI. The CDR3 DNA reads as TGTGCCAGCTCACCCAACTCGGGGGAGACCCAGTACTTC. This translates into CASSPNSGETQYF.

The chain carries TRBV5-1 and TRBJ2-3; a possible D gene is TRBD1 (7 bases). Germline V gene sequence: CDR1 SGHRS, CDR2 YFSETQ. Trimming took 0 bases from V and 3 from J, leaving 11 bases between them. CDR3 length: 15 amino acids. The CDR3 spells CASSLAGGYTDTQYF. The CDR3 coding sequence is TGCGCCAGCAGCTTGGCAGGGGGGTATACAGATACGCAGTATTTT.

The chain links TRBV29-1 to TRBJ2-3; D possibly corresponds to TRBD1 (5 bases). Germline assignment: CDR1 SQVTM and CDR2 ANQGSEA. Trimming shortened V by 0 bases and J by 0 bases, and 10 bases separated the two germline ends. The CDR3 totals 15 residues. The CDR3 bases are TGCAGCGTTGAAGATCAAGGGGCTAGCACAGATACGCAGTATTTT. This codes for CSVEDQGASTDTQYF.

The CDR3 reads CASSLLAGGKNTGELFF. The CDR3 nucleotides read TGTGCCAGCAGCCTACTAGCGGGAGGCAAGAACACCGGGGAGCTGTTTTTT. The V call is TRBV7-9, the J call TRBJ2-2, with 12 bases that match TRBD2. In germline, CDR1 is SEHNR, CDR2 FQNEAQ (reference sequence). The CDR3 consists of 17 residues. V dropped 5 bases and J dropped 1; count of bases not matched to a gene: 5.

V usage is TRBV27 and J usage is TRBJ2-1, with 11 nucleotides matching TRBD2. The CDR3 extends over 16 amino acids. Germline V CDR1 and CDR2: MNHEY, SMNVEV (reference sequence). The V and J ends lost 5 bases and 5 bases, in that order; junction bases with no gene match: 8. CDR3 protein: CASSPTSGRSDNEQFF. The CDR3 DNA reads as TGTGCCAGCAGTCCAACTAGCGGGAGATCCGACAATGAGCAGTTCTTC.

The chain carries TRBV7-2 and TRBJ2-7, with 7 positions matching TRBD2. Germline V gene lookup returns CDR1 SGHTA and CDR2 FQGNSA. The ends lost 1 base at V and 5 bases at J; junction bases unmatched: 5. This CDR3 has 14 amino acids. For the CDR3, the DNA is TGTGCCAGCAGCTTAGATGGGGGAGGGAACGAGCAGTACTTC. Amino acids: CASSLDGGGNEQYF. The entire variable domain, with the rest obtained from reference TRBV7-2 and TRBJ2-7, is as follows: GAGVSQSPSNKVTEKGKDVELRCDPISGHTALYWYRQSLGQGLEFLIYFQGNSAPDKSGLPSDRFSAERTGGSVSTLTIQRTQQEDSAVYLCASSLDGGGNEQYFGPGTRLTVT.

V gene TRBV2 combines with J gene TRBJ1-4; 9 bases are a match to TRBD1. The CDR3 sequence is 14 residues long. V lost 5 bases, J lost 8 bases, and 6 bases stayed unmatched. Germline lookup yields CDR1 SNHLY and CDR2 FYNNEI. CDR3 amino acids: CASSKGQGSEKLFF. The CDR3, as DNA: TGTGCCAGCAGTAAGGGACAGGGAAGCGAAAAACTGTTTTTT.

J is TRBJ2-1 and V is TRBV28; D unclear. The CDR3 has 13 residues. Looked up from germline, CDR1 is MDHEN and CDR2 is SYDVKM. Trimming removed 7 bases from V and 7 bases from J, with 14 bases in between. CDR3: CASKSNPWNEQFF. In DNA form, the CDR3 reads TGTGCCAGCAAAAGCAACCCATGGAATGAGCAGTTCTTC. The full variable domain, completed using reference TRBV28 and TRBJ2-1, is DVKVTQSSRYLVKRTGEKVFLECVQDMDHENMFWYRQDPGLGLRLIYFSYDVKMKEKGDIPEGYSVSREKKERFSLILESASTNQTSMYLCASKSNPWNEQFFGPGTRLTVL.

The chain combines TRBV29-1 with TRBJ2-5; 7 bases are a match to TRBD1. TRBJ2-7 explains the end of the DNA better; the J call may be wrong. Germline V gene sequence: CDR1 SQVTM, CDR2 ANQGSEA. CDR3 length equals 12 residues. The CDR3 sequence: CSAGDSSYEQYF. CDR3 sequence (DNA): TGCAGCGCTGGGGACAGTTCCTACGAGCAGTACTTC.

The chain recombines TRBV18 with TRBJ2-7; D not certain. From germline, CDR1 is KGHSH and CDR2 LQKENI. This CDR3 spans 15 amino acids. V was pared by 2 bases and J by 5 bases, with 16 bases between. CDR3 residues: CASSPGLHQYHEQYF. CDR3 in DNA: TGTGCCAGCTCACCAGGGCTTCACCAATACCACGAGCAGTACTTC. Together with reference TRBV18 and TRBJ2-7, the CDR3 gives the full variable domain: NAGVMQNPRHLVRRRGQEARLRCSPMKGHSHVYWYRQLPEEGLKFMVYLQKENIIDESGMPKERFSAEFPKEGPSILRIQQVVRGDSAAYFCASSPGLHQYHEQYFGPGTRLTVT.

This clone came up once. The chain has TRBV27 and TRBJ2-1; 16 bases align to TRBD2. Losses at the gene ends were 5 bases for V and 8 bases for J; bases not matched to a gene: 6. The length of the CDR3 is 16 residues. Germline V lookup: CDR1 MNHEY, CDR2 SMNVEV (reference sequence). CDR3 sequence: CASSLLGLAGGDEQFF. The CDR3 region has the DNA TGTGCCAGCAGTCTCCTGGGACTAGCGGGAGGGGATGAGCAGTTCTTC.

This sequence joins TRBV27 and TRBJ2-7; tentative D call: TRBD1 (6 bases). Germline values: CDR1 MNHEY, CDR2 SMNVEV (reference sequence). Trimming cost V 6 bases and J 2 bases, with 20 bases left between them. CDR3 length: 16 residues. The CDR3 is CASRSLLAGDPYEQYF. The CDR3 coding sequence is TGTGCCAGCAGGTCTCTACTGGCAGGGGACCCCTACGAGCAGTACTTC.